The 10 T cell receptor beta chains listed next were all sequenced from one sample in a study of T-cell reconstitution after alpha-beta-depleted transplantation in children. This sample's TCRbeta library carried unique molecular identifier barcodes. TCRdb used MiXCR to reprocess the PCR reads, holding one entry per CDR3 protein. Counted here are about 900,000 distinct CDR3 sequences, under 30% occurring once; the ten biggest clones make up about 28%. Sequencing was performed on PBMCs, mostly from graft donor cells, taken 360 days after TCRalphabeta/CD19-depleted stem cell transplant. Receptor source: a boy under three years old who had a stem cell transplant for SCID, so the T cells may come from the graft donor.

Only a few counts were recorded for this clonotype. CDR3 bases: TGTGCCATCAGCTTTCTAGCGGGGGGCCAAGAGACCCAGTACTTC. Protein product: CAISFLAGGQETQYF. The rearrangement joins TRBV10-3 to TRBJ2-5; 11 nucleotides align to TRBD2. The germline V gene encodes CDR1 ENHRY and CDR2 SYGVKD. Unmatched junction bases numbered 4, after V lost 6 bases and J lost 1 base. This CDR3 comprises 15 residues.

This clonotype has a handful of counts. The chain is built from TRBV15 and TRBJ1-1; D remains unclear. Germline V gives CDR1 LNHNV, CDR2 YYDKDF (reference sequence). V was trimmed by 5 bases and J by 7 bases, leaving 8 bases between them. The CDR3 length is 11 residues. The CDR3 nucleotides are TGTGCCACCAGCGGTACAAGTGAAGCTTTCTTT. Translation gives CATSGTSEAFF.

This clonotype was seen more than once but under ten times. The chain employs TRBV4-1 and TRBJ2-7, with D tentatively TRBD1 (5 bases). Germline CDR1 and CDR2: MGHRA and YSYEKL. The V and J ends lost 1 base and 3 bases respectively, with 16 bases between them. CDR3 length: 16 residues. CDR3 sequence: CASSQGVRSRVYEQYF. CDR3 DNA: TGCGCCAGCAGCCAAGGCGTGAGGTCCAGGGTCTACGAGCAGTACTTC.

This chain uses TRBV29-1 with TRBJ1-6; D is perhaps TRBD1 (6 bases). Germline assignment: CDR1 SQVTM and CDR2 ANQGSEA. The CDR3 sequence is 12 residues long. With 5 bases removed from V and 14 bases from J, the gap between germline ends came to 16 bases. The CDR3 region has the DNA TGCAGCGTTTATTTCGGGGGCGGGACCCTCCACTTT. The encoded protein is CSVYFGGGTLHF. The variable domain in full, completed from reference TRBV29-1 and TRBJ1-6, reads SAVISQKPSRDICQRGTSLTIQCQVDSQVTMMFWYRQQPGQSLTLIATANQGSEATYESGFVIDKFPISRPNLTFSTLTVSNMSPEDSSIYLCSVYFGGGTLHFGNGTRLTVT.

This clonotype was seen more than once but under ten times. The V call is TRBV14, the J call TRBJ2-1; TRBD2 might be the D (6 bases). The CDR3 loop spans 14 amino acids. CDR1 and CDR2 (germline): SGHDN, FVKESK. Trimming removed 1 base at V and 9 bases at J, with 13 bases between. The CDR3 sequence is CASSQAGTRGEQFF. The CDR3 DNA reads TGTGCCAGCAGCCAAGCAGGGACGCGGGGTGAGCAGTTCTTC.

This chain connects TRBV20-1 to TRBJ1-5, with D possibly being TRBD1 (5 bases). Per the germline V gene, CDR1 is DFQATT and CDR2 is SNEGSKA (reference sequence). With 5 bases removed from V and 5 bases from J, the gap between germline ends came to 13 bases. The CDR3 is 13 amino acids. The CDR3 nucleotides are TGCAGTGCTGGGAAGGGGAGAGATCAGCCCCAGCATTTT. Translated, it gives CSAGKGRDQPQHF.

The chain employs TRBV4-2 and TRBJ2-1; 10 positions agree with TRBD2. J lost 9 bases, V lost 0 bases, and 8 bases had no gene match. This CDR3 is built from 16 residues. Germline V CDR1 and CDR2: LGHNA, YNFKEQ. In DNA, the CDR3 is TGTGCCAGCAGCCAAGATAGCGGGGGGCCAGGGGGTGAGCAGTTCTTC. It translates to CASSQDSGGPGGEQFF.

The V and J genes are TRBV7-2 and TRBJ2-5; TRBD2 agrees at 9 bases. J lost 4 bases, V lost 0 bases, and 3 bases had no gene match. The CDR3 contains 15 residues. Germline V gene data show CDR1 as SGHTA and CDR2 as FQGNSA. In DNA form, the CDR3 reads TGTGCCAGCAGCTTAGCCCGCGGGGGGGGAGAGACCCAGTACTTC. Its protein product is CASSLARGGGETQYF.

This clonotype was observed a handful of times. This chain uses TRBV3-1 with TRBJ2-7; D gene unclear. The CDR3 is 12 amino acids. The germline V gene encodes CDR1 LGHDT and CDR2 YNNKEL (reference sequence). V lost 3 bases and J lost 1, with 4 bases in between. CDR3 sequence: CASSHLSYEQYF. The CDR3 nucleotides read TGTGCCAGCAGCCACCTATCCTACGAGCAGTACTTC.

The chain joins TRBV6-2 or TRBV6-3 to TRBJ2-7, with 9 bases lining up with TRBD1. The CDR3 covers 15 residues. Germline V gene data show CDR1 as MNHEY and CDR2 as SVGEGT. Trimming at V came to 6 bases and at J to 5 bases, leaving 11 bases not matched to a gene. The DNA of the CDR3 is TGTGCCAGCAGCCGCCCTCGGACAGGGGTCCACGAGCAGTACTTC. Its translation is CASSRPRTGVHEQYF.